This T cell receptor beta chain appears in the sequencing data of a study of regulatory dendritic cells for organ transplantation. Profiling relied on immunoSEQ multiplex PCR, and the TCRdb table lists in-frame clones only, not all of them. The sample records some 9,600 clones, 50% to 70% being singletons. The CDR3 sequence is 14 residues long. V dropped 6 bases and J dropped 6; count of bases not matched to a gene: 7. Germline V lookup: CDR1 LGHNT, CDR2 FRNRAP. Sorted T cells were CFSE-labeled and cultured more than 4 days with allogeneic regulatory or mature dendritic cells at 1:10. Of note for this clone: As yet, its antigen is unknown.

This clonotype was sampled from a human donor in good health. The specimen sequenced was naive CD4+ T cells from blood cultured with dendritic cells. Subset denoted: CD45RA+ naive T cells. V gene TRBV12-5 combines with J gene TRBJ1-5; 8 bases are shared with TRBD1. The CDR3 DNA is TGTGCTAGTGGGTACACAGGGGGGAGTCAGCCCCAGCATTTT. This translates into CASGYTGGSQPQHF.